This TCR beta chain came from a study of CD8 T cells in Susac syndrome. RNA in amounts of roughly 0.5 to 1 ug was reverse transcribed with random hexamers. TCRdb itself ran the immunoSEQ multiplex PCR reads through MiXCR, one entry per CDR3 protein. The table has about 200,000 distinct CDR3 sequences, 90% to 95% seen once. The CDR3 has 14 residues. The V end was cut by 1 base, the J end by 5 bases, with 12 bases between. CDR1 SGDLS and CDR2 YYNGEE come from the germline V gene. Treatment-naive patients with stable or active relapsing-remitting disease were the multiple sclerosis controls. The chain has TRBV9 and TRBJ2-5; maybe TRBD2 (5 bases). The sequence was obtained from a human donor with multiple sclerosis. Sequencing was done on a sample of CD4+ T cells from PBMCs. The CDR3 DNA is TGTGCCAGCAGCGTAACCTCTACGGGGGAGACCCAGTACTTC. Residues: CASSVTSTGETQYF.